This TCR beta chain is drawn from a study of blood T cell repertoires in COVID-19 (dated by TCRdb to 2018 to 2021). For the wider study: Collaborator samples came from the United States, Italy and Spain and covered acute and convalescent phases of COVID-19. The material from the prospective study consisted of cDNA or gDNA derived from T cells, B-cell-depleted T cells, or PBMCs. Deeply sampled blood TCRbeta repertoires from subjects exposed to, actively infected with, or recovered from COVID-19 were included in the dataset. A freely available public database, intended as a resource for researchers studying the immune response to SARS-CoV-2, is where the repertoires were released. The samples were drawn from two sources: the first 160 participants of the ongoing ImmuneRACE study, and 1,200 or so subjects contributed by 6 global collaborators. A de-identified subject ID, COVID-19 status, age in years and sex were almost always included in the sample metadata. Where HLA class I and class II types were available, the types were taken from metadata supplied by the sample provider, not from assay-based typing.

TCRbeta CDR3 regions were amplified from genomic DNA using the immunoSEQ Assay, a bias-controlled multiplex PCR. The original pipeline was this. Within the assay, amplification of reference gene primers was used to estimate how many nucleated cells each sample contained. Sequence reads were collapsed and filtered to measure the absolute abundance of every unique TCRbeta CDR3 rearrangement. For each sample, productive Simpson clonality was calculated as the square root of Simpson's diversity index across productive rearrangements. TCRdb provides this immuneACCESS table in a form limited to in-frame rearrangements. Some clones are lacking; in checked studies, under half of them reflect an unresolved V gene, and why the rest are absent is not known. V and J calls and clone size come straight from that table; D and trimming were deduced from the DNA. For this sample the table gives under 85,000 clones, of which approximately 86% were detected only once. Together, the top ten hold 16% of the sample.

The germline V gene yields SGHVS for CDR1 and FNYEAQ for CDR2. The CDR3 has 13 amino acids, counting the end cysteine and phenylalanine. The sequence is cut down to CDR3 DNA, 39 bases in frame from base 1. Clipping removes 6 bases from V and 9 bases from J, with 8 as the unmatched junction base count. Beyond this particular receptor, the publication reports: How much clinical and demographic metadata was included differed by source and by participant, and the metadata was provided uncurated.

One collaborating source in Seattle enrolled patients while the patients were actively infected and followed the patients over time throughout the course of disease. Each collaborating institution followed its own protocols to collect whole blood in K2EDTA tubes. For TCRbeta analysis, collaborators shipped samples in one of three forms: frozen whole blood, isolated PBMCs, or DNA extracted from either of those sample types. A note on this clone: Its recognized antigen is unknown. The record has no base qualities; no much larger clone is one base away.

This TCR was sampled from a man aged 35-49 years with COVID-19, enrolled during active disease. Recombination joined TRBV7-6 with TRBJ1-5, with 7 central nucleotides matching TRBD1. Material: peripheral blood. The CDR3 loop reads CASRQGPKWPQHF. The DNA is TGTGCCAGCAGACAGGGGCCCAAGTGGCCCCAGCATTTT.